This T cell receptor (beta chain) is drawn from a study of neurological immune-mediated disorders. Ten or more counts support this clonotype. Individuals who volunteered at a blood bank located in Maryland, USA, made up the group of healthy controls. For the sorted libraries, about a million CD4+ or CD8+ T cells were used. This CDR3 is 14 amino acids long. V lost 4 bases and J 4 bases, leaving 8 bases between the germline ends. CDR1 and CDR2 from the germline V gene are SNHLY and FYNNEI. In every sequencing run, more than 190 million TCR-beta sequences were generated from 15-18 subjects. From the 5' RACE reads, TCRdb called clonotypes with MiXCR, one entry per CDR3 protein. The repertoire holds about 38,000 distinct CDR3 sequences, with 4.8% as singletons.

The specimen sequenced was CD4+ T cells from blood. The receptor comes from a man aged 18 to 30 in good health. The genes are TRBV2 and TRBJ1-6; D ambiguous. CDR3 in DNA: TGTGCCAGCAGTGGATCAAGATATAATTCACCCCTCCACTTT. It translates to CASSGSRYNSPLHF.